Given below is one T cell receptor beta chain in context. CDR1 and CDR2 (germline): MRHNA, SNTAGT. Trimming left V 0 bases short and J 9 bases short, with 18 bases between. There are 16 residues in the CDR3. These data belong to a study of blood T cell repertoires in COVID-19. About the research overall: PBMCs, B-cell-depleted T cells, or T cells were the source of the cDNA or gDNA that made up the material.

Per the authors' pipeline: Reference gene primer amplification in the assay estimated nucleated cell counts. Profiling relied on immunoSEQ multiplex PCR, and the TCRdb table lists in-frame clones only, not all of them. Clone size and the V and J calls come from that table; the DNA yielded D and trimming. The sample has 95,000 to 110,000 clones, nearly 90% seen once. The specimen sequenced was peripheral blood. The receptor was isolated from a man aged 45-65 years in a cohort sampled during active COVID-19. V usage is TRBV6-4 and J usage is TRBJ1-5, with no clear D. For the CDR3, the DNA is TGTGCCAGCAGTGACTCGGAGTGGTATTTCTTGTGGCCCCAGCATTTT. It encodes CASSDSEWYFLWPQHF.